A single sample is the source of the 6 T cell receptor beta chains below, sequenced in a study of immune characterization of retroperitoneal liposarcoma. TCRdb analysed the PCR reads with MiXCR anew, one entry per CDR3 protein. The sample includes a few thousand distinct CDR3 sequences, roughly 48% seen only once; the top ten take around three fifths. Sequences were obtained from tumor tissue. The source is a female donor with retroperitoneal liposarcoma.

CDR3 region: CASRLAGANTDTQYF. Written as DNA, the CDR3 is TGTGCCAGCAGACTAGCGGGGGCAAACACAGATACGCAGTATTTT. This sequence joins TRBV27 and TRBJ2-3, with 11 bases that match TRBD2. The CDR3 sequence is 15 residues long. Trimming removed 6 bases from V and 2 bases from J; junction bases left unmatched: 4. Germline loops: CDR1 MNHEY, CDR2 SMNVEV (reference sequence).

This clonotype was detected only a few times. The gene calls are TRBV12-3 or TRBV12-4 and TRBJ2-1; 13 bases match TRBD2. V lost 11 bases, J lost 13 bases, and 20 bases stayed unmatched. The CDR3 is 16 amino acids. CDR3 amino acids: CAQPLRLAGGGETQFF. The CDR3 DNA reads TGTGCCCAACCACTACGACTAGCGGGAGGAGGGGAGACCCAGTTCTTC.

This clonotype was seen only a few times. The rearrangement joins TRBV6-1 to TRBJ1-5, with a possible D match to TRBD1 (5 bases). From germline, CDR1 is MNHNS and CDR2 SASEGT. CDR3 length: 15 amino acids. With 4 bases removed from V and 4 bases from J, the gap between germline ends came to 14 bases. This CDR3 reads CASSGLGEPNQPQHF. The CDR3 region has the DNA TGTGCCAGCAGTGGGTTAGGGGAACCGAATCAGCCCCAGCATTTT.

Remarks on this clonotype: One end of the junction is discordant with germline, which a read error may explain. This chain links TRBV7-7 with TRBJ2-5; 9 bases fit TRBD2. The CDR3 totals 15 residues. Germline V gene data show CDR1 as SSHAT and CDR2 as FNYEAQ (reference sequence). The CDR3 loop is CASSLDFTSGETQYF. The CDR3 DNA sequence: TGTGCTAGCAGCTTAGACTTTACTAGCGGGGAGACCCAGTACTTC.

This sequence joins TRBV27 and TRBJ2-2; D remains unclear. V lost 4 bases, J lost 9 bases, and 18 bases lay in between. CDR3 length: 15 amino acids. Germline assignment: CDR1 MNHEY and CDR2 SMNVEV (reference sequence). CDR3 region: CASSSSAGVGRELFF. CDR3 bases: TGTGCCAGCAGTTCCTCCGCCGGAGTCGGCCGGGAGCTGTTTTTT.

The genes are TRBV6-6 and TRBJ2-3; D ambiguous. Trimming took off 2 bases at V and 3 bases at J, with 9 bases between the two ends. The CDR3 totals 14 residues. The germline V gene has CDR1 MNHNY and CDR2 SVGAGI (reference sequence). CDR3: CASSYGMWTDTQYF. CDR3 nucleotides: TGTGCCAGCAGTTACGGGATGTGGACAGATACGCAGTATTTT.